The next 7 T cell receptor beta chains were all read from a single sample in a study of blood T cell repertoires in COVID-19. Data came from immunoSEQ multiplex PCR; TCRdb stores just in-frame clones and leaves some out. The sample gives 150,000 to 200,000 clones, 80% of which show up once; approximately 3.6% is in the top ten. The sequencing sample was made of PBMCs or T cells enriched from blood (not recorded which). Receptor source: a woman between 55 and 75 years old who had recovered from COVID-19.

The V gene is TRBV5-6, the J gene TRBJ2-7, with D possibly matching TRBD1 (6 bases). V lost 0 bases, J lost 6 bases, and 16 bases lay in between. Per the germline V gene, CDR1 is SGHDT and CDR2 is YYEEEE. CDR3 length: 15 residues. For the CDR3, the DNA is TGTGCCAGCAGCTTGGATTGGAGCCAGGGGTCCGAGCAGTACTTC. Translated: CASSLDWSQGSEQYF.

The V call is TRBV9, the J call TRBJ1-6; a weak D match, TRBD1 (5 bases). The CDR3 length is 15 residues. CDR1 is SGDLS, CDR2 YYNGEE, per germline. V lost 0 bases and J lost 7, with 11 bases in between. Here the CDR3 reads CASSVDRSGNSPLHF. Written as DNA, the CDR3 is TGTGCCAGCAGCGTAGATAGGTCAGGGAATTCACCCCTCCACTTT.

The chain combines TRBV9 with TRBJ2-3; the D gene is possibly TRBD1 (6 bases). Between the trimmed V and J ends, which lost 3 bases and 2 bases, there was a span of 10 bases. This CDR3 has 14 residues. In germline, CDR1 is SGDLS, CDR2 YYNGEE. The CDR3 DNA sequence: TGTGCCAGCAGCGCCACAGGGTCCACAGATACGCAGTATTTT. It encodes CASSATGSTDTQYF.

The chain combines TRBV5-6 with TRBJ1-5; 9 bases line up with TRBD1. The CDR3 runs 14 residues. J gave up 7 bases and V 3 bases, and 5 bases lay outside the gene matches. The germline V gene has CDR1 SGHDT and CDR2 YYEEEE. The CDR3 DNA sequence: TGTGCCAGCAGCTCGGGACAGGGACGCCAGCCCCAGCATTTT. Translating gives CASSSGQGRQPQHF. The variable domain in full, with the rest retrieved from reference TRBV5-6 and TRBJ1-5, is DAGVTQSPTHLIKTRGQQVTLRCSPKSGHDTVSWYQQALGQGPQFIFQYYEEEERQRGNFPDRFSGHQFPNYSSELNVNALLLGDSALYLCASSSGQGRQPQHFGDGTRLSIL.

This clone was recorded once. The chain has TRBV24-1 and TRBJ2-6; D uncertain. This CDR3 comprises 13 residues. CDR1 is KGHDR, CDR2 SFDVKD, per germline. With 7 bases removed from V and 0 bases from J, the gap between germline ends came to 3 bases. CDR3 coding DNA: TGTGCCACCAGCCTCTCTGGGGCCAACGTCCTGACTTTC. Protein product: CATSLSGANVLTF.

The chain has TRBV5-4 and TRBJ2-5; 9 bases align to TRBD2. Germline CDR1 reads SGHNT; CDR2 reads YYREEE (reference sequence). This CDR3 is built from 15 residues. The V and J ends lost 2 bases and 3 bases, in that order; junction bases with no gene match: 5. DNA for the CDR3: TGTGCCAGCAGCTTTAGCGGGGGAGGGGAAGAGACCCAGTACTTC. Translating gives CASSFSGGGEETQYF.

The chain recombines TRBV4-2 with TRBJ2-2; 9 nucleotides match TRBD1. Trimming took 1 base from V and 5 from J; bases not matched to a gene: 5. This CDR3 region has 16 residues. From germline, CDR1 is LGHNA and CDR2 YNFKEQ. The CDR3 DNA reads TGTGCCAGCAGCCAAGGGAACAGGGGGCAAACCGGGGAGCTGTTTTTT. It yields the protein CASSQGNRGQTGELFF.